Each of the 29 T cell receptor beta chains below was sequenced from the same sample in a study of blood T cell repertoires in COVID-19. Only in-frame clones appear in the TCRdb table, and some are missing; sequencing was by immunoSEQ multiplex PCR. The sample lists 250,000 to 300,000 clones; 86% were seen once. The source material was peripheral blood. The source of these receptors is a woman in her sixties or seventies with COVID-19, enrolled during active disease.

V and J are TRBV7-9 and TRBJ2-7; TRBD1 matches 8 bases. Germline-derived CDR1 and CDR2 are SEHNR and FQNEAQ (reference sequence). The CDR3 runs 17 residues. The junction had 16 bases not matched to a gene; V was cut back by 4 bases and J by 5 bases. Here the CDR3 DNA reads TGTGCCAGCAGCTCATCTGGACAGGGTAGCTCTTTCAACGAGCAGTACTTC. Translating gives CASSSSGQGSSFNEQYF. The full variable domain, with the rest looked up from reference TRBV7-9 and TRBJ2-7, is DTGVSQNPRHKITKRGQNVTFRCDPISEHNRLYWYRQTLGQGPEFLTYFQNEAQLEKSRLLSDRFSAERPKGSFSTLEIQRTEQGDSAMYLCASSSSGQGSSFNEQYFGPGTRLTVT.

The chain has TRBV19 and TRBJ1-3; D uncertain. Per germline, CDR1 LNHDA and CDR2 SQIVND (reference sequence). The CDR3 spans 17 residues. Between the trimmed V and J ends, which lost 6 bases and 0 bases, there was a span of 18 bases. The CDR3 spells CASSLKGGRSSGNTIYF. The CDR3 region has the DNA TGTGCCAGTAGCCTCAAAGGAGGACGCAGCTCTGGAAACACCATATATTTT.

This chain links TRBV20-1 with TRBJ2-7; weak D call: TRBD2 (6 bases). Germline CDR1 and CDR2: DFQATT and SNEGSKA (reference sequence). V was cut by 3 bases and J by 0 bases, with 24 bases left in between. There are 18 residues in the CDR3. CDR3 in amino acids: CSASKTWWGDQISYEQYF. The CDR3 nucleotides are TGCAGTGCTAGTAAAACTTGGTGGGGGGACCAAATCTCCTACGAGCAGTACTTC.

The rearrangement uses TRBV13 and TRBJ2-3, with 12 bases matching TRBD2. Trimming at V came to 5 bases and at J to 5 bases, leaving 5 bases not matched to a gene. This CDR3 has 15 amino acids. CDR1 is PRHDT, CDR2 FYEKMQ, per germline (reference sequence). Here the CDR3 reads CASSQASGGEDTQYF. The CDR3 bases are TGTGCCAGCAGCCAAGCTAGCGGGGGGGAAGATACGCAGTATTTT.

Regarding this clone: Other DNA sequences in this specimen translate into the identical CDR3. The J gene is TRBJ1-1, the V gene TRBV6-5; a weak D match, TRBD1 (5 bases). The V end lost 2 bases, the J end lost 1 base, and 8 bases lay between the germline ends. Per germline, CDR1 MNHEY and CDR2 SVGAGI. The CDR3 sequence is 14 residues long. The CDR3 protein is CASSYGRGNTEAFF. The CDR3 DNA follows: TGTGCCAGCAGTTACGGAAGGGGGAACACTGAAGCTTTCTTT.

This clone was recorded a few times. This chain joins TRBV9 and TRBJ1-3; no clear D gene. Germline V gene sequence: CDR1 SGDLS, CDR2 YYNGEE. Trimming took off 6 bases at V and 0 bases at J, with 10 bases between the two ends. CDR3 length equals 14 residues. The CDR3 coding sequence is TGTGCCAGCAACGACGGGGACTCTGGAAACACCATATATTTT. Protein sequence: CASNDGDSGNTIYF.

A single count supports this clone. The gene calls are TRBV23-1 and TRBJ2-5; D gene unclear. TRBV23-1 has ORF status, its function being uncertain. CDR3 length: 15 residues. V dropped 2 bases and J dropped 0 bases, with 10 bases sitting between them. Here the CDR3 DNA reads TGCGCCAGCAGTCAACGCGGCCGGTACCAAGAGACCCAGTACTTC. Amino acid sequence: CASSQRGRYQETQYF.

The rearrangement joins TRBV3-1 (or the pseudogene TRBV3-2) to TRBJ2-3; possible D gene TRBD1, 5 bases. With 7 bases removed from V and 4 bases from J, the gap between germline ends came to 18 bases. Germline V gene sequence: CDR1 LGHDT, CDR2 YNNKEL (reference sequence). CDR3 length: 15 amino acids. The CDR3 region has the DNA TGTGCCAGCACCGGAGACCCAGGGAAGGCAGATACGCAGTATTTT. Protein: CASTGDPGKADTQYF.

This chain links TRBV19 with TRBJ1-5, with D unclear. V gave up 11 bases and J gave up 7 bases, with 18 bases separating them. This CDR3 has 13 amino acids. CDR1 LNHDA and CDR2 SQIVND come from the germline V gene (reference sequence). The CDR3 region has the DNA TGTGCCTCCAAAGGAGGGTTTGACCAGCCCCAGCATTTT. Residues: CASKGGFDQPQHF.

The V call is TRBV4-3, the J call TRBJ1-2; D might be TRBD1 (5 bases). There are 15 residues in the CDR3. Germline V gene data show CDR1 as LGHNA and CDR2 as YSLEER. V was shortened by 0 bases and J by 4 bases, with 12 bases between the two germline ends. The CDR3: CASSQDQGDSYGYTF. The CDR3 coding sequence is TGCGCCAGCAGCCAAGATCAGGGCGATAGCTATGGCTACACCTTC.

The rearrangement links TRBV3-1 (or the pseudogene TRBV3-2) to TRBJ2-7; 10 nucleotides line up with TRBD1. This CDR3 region has 15 residues. CDR1 LGHDT and CDR2 YNNKEL come from the germline V gene (reference sequence). The V and J ends lost 3 bases and 3 bases, in that order; junction bases with no gene match: 5. CDR3 residues: CASSHTGQGIYEQYF. For the CDR3, the DNA is TGTGCCAGCAGCCACACGGGACAGGGGATCTACGAGCAGTACTTC.

The chain joins TRBV7-2 to TRBJ2-3; tentative D call: TRBD2 (6 bases). The CDR3 covers 16 residues. Germline V gene data show CDR1 as SGHTA and CDR2 as FQGNSA. V was pared by 1 base and J by 7 bases, with 18 bases between. The CDR3 here is CASSLVLIGGANTQYF. CDR3 coding DNA: TGTGCCAGCAGCTTAGTTCTTATCGGCGGGGCTAATACGCAGTATTTT.

As for this clone: A much larger clone differs by one base, so this may be a read error. V is TRBV2 and J is TRBJ1-1; 7 bases agree with TRBD1. J lost 5 bases, V lost 4 bases, and 1 base had no gene match. The CDR3 is 12 residues long. Germline CDR1 reads SNHLY; CDR2 reads FYNNEI. CDR3 in DNA: TGTGCCAGCAGTGTACAGGGGACTGAAGCTTTCTTT. Its translation: CASSVQGTEAFF.

This clone occurred once. V and J are TRBV11-2 and TRBJ2-1, with 12 bases that match TRBD1. CDR3 length: 19 residues. The germline CDR1 and CDR2 sequences are SGHAT and FQNNGV. V was pared by 5 bases and J by 3 bases, with 14 bases of the junction left unmatched. The DNA for the CDR3 is TGTGCCAGCAGCCCCCCCGGGACAGGGGGCCCCTACCACTACAATGAGCAGTTCTTC. The encoded protein is CASSPPGTGGPYHYNEQFF.

Concerning this clone itself: One end of the junction does not line up with germline, which may come from a read error. In the same sample, other DNA sequences code for this CDR3. The CDR3 region has the DNA TGTGCCAGCAGCCCTAGGACAGGGACGCACTACGAACAGTACTTC. Protein product: CASSPRTGTHYEQYF. This sequence joins TRBV27 and TRBJ2-7; the match to TRBD1 covers 8 bases. The CDR3 contains 15 residues. The V gene's germline CDR1 is MNHEY and CDR2 SMNVEV (reference sequence).

The chain combines TRBV2 with TRBJ1-2; D is ambiguous. From germline, CDR1 is SNHLY and CDR2 FYNNEI. V dropped 1 base and J dropped 8 bases, with 11 bases sitting between them. This CDR3 has 13 amino acids. The CDR3 bases are TGTGCCAGCAGTGAAGTAACTATGAGAGGCTACACCTTC. Encoded protein: CASSEVTMRGYTF.

DNA of the CDR3: TGTGCCTGGAGTACGACAGGGGTCGGCTACACCTTC. Protein sequence: CAWSTTGVGYTF. The genes are TRBV30 and TRBJ1-2, with 8 bases lining up with TRBD1. With V trimmed by 2 bases and J by 8 bases, 4 bases remained unmatched. The germline CDR1 and CDR2 sequences are GTSNPN and SVGIG (reference sequence). CDR3 length: 12 residues.

This clone was detected only once. The chain joins TRBV29-1 to TRBJ1-3, with no clear D. V was trimmed by 6 bases and J by 0 bases, leaving 15 bases between them. Looked up from germline, CDR1 is SQVTM and CDR2 is ANQGSEA. CDR3 length equals 15 residues. The CDR3 coding sequence is TGCAGCGTACGAATCGGGGAGAGCTCTGGAAACACCATATATTTT. Translated, it gives CSVRIGESSGNTIYF.

This clone was seen a few times. The J gene is TRBJ2-2, the V gene TRBV6-5, with TRBD1 as a possible D gene (5 bases). Germline CDR1 and CDR2: MNHEY and SVGAGI. The V end was cut by 2 bases, the J end by 3 bases, with 7 bases between. This CDR3 region has 14 residues. The CDR3 protein is CASSYQTDTGELFF. Written as DNA, the CDR3 is TGTGCCAGCAGTTACCAGACAGACACCGGGGAGCTGTTTTTT.

The chain is built from TRBV7-2 and TRBJ1-2; 9 bases line up with TRBD1. Trimming at V came to 5 bases and at J to 0 bases, leaving 4 bases not matched to a gene. Germline CDR1 SGHTA, CDR2 FQGNSA. This CDR3 has 15 amino acids. CDR3 in DNA: TGTGCCAGCAGCCGGACAGGGGATTCTAACTATGGCTACACCTTC. This encodes CASSRTGDSNYGYTF.

The chain recombines TRBV7-3 with TRBJ2-3, with 9 nucleotides matching TRBD2. V gave up 5 bases and J gave up 6 bases; unmatched junction bases: 6. In germline, CDR1 is SGHTA, CDR2 FQGTGA. The CDR3 is made up of 14 amino acids. The CDR3 sequence is CASSRSGGRDTQYF. Written as DNA, the CDR3 is TGTGCCAGCAGCCGTAGCGGGGGAAGGGATACGCAGTATTTT. Drawing the rest from reference TRBV7-3 and TRBJ2-3, the complete variable domain is GAGVSQTPSNKVTEKGKYVELRCDPISGHTALYWYRQSLGQGPEFLIYFQGTGAADDSGLPNDRFFAVRPEGSVSTLKIQRTERGDSAVYLCASSRSGGRDTQYFGPGTRLTVL.

CDR3 nucleotide sequence: TGTGCCAGTAGCCTCCCCGGGGAGCTGTTTTTT. Translated, it gives CASSLPGELFF. This chain connects TRBV19 to TRBJ2-2; no firm D call. CDR3 length: 11 amino acids. Germline loops: CDR1 LNHDA, CDR2 SQIVND (reference sequence). The germline V and J ends were trimmed by 6 bases and 6 bases, with 5 bases remaining between them. Based on the CDR3 plus reference TRBV19 and TRBJ2-2, the full variable domain is DGGITQSPKYLFRKEGQNVTLSCEQNLNHDAMYWYRQDPGQGLRLIYYSQIVNDFQKGDIAEGYSVSREKKESFPLTVTSAQKNPTAFYLCASSLPGELFFGEGSRLTVL.

The genes are TRBV24-1 and TRBJ2-3; 7 bases are shared with TRBD2. This CDR3 is 16 amino acids long. J lost 6 bases, V lost 4 bases, and 12 bases had no gene match. Looked up from germline, CDR1 is KGHDR and CDR2 is SFDVKD. The CDR3: CATSEVMGRGLDTQYF. In DNA, the CDR3 is TGTGCCACCAGTGAGGTCATGGGGCGGGGGTTGGATACGCAGTATTTT.

The chain employs TRBV30 and TRBJ2-7; TRBD1 aligns across 9 bases. V was pared by 5 bases and J by 6 bases, with 5 bases of the junction left unmatched. The CDR3 has 12 residues. CDR1 is GTSNPN, CDR2 SVGIG, per germline (reference sequence). CDR3 protein: CAWSQGAGEQYF. Here the CDR3 DNA reads TGTGCCTGGTCACAGGGGGCCGGCGAGCAGTACTTC.

The chain couples TRBV6-1 to TRBJ2-7, with a weak D call TRBD1 (5 bases). CDR3 length: 14 amino acids. V dropped 2 bases and J dropped 3 bases, with 11 bases sitting between them. Looked up from germline, CDR1 is MNHNS and CDR2 is SASEGT. This CDR3 is CASSELTGDYEQYF. The CDR3 DNA is TGTGCCAGCAGTGAACTTACAGGAGACTACGAGCAGTACTTC.

The chain joins TRBV25-1 to TRBJ1-1, with D uncertain. The CDR3 sequence is 13 residues long. Germline loops: CDR1 MGHDK, CDR2 SYGVNS. V lost 6 bases and J lost 0, with 8 bases in between. CDR3: CASRGGVNTEAFF. CDR3 in DNA: TGTGCCAGCAGGGGCGGGGTGAACACTGAAGCTTTCTTT. Based on the CDR3 plus reference TRBV25-1 and TRBJ1-1, the full variable domain is EADIYQTPRYLVIGTGKKITLECSQTMGHDKMYWYQQDPGMELHLIHYSYGVNSTEKGDLSSESTVSRIRTEHFPLTLESARPSHTSQYLCASRGGVNTEAFFGQGTRLTVV.

V is TRBV27 and J is TRBJ2-3, with a weak D call TRBD2 (6 bases). Germline CDR1 MNHEY, CDR2 SMNVEV (reference sequence). This CDR3 contains 17 residues. V was trimmed by 6 bases and J by 1 base, leaving 20 bases between them. The CDR3 DNA sequence: TGTGCCAGCAGCACTGGTGGCGGGGTCAAGGGCACAGATACGCAGTATTTT. Protein sequence: CASSTGGGVKGTDTQYF.

V gene TRBV5-1 combines with J gene TRBJ2-7; 7 bases match TRBD2. V was clipped by 6 bases and J by 2 bases; unmatched bases: 11. Germline CDR1 reads SGHRS; CDR2 reads YFSETQ. The CDR3 spans 15 residues. The CDR3 reads CASTDASGGPYEQYF. The CDR3 coding sequence is TGCGCCAGCACCGATGCTAGCGGAGGCCCCTACGAGCAGTACTTC.

CDR3 sequence (DNA): TGCGCCAGCAGCCTGGGACTAGCGGGGGGAGGGACCGGGGAGCTGTTTTTT. This encodes CASSLGLAGGGTGELFF. The chain uses TRBV4-1 and TRBJ2-2, with TRBD2 matching over 15 bases. Losses at the gene ends were 4 bases for V and 5 bases for J; bases not matched to a gene: 5. The germline V gene has CDR1 MGHRA and CDR2 YSYEKL. The CDR3 sequence is 17 residues long.